This entry lists 32 T cell receptor beta chains sequenced from one sample in a study of blood T cell repertoires in COVID-19. TCRdb's table, derived via immunoSEQ multiplex PCR, lists solely in-frame clones and lacks some. The table lists about 130,000 clones, 75% to 85% of them singletons. The source material was peripheral blood. The receptors come from a man at least 80 years old with acute or convalescent COVID-19.

This clone has only a few counts. V gene TRBV14 combines with J gene TRBJ2-2, with TRBD2 as a possible D gene (5 bases). Germline values: CDR1 SGHDN, CDR2 FVKESK. This CDR3 region has 14 residues. V shed 1 base and J shed 5 bases, with 8 bases lying between them. CDR3 residues: CASSQARRTGELFF. CDR3 nucleotides: TGTGCCAGCAGCCAAGCTCGGAGGACCGGGGAGCTGTTTTTT.

In its sample, this clone was seen many times. V gene TRBV5-5 combines with J gene TRBJ1-6; the match to TRBD1 covers 10 bases. Germline trimming cut 4 bases from V and 8 bases from J; bases unmatched to any gene: 9. Looked up from germline, CDR1 is SGHKS and CDR2 is YYEKEE (reference sequence). The CDR3 has 16 amino acids. The CDR3 DNA follows: TGTGCCAGCAGCCGATATCACGGGACAGGGGATTCACCCCTCCACTTT. It translates to CASSRYHGTGDSPLHF.

J is TRBJ2-7 and V is TRBV7-2; 7 positions match TRBD2. The junction had 4 bases not matched to a gene; V was cut back by 3 bases and J by 2 bases. This CDR3 contains 14 residues. Germline V gene lookup returns CDR1 SGHTA and CDR2 FQGNSA. The CDR3 reads CASSFARGAYEQYF. The CDR3 nucleotides read TGTGCCAGCAGCTTTGCCCGGGGGGCCTACGAGCAGTACTTC.

The chain recombines TRBV2 with TRBJ1-3, with D perhaps TRBD1 (5 bases). From germline, CDR1 is SNHLY and CDR2 FYNNEI. Trimming took 6 bases from V and 1 from J, leaving 10 bases between them. The CDR3 consists of 14 residues. CDR3 sequence: CASSSTDSGNTIYF. The CDR3 region has the DNA TGTGCCAGCAGCTCGACAGATTCTGGAAACACCATATATTTT. Variable domain in full (rest from reference TRBV2 and TRBJ1-3): EPEVTQTPSHQVTQMGQEVILRCVPISNHLYFYWYRQILGQKVEFLVSFYNNEISEKSEIFDDQFSVERPDGSNFTLKIRSTKLEDSAMYFCASSSTDSGNTIYFGEGSWLTVV.

CDR3 nucleotides: TGTGCCAGTAGTATACTACAGGGACGCAATCAGCCCCAGCATTTT. This encodes CASSILQGRNQPQHF. The chain carries TRBV19 and TRBJ1-5, with a weak D call TRBD1 (6 bases). Deletions cut 2 bases from V and 2 bases from J, with 10 bases between. From germline, CDR1 is LNHDA and CDR2 SQIVND (reference sequence). This CDR3 comprises 15 residues.

J is TRBJ2-7 and V is TRBV28, with a possible D match to TRBD1 (6 bases). Germline CDR1 MDHEN, CDR2 SYDVKM. Deletions cut 6 bases from V and 0 bases from J, with 12 bases between. This CDR3 comprises 14 residues. The CDR3 spells CASRETGSSYEQYF. Written as DNA, the CDR3 is TGTGCCAGCAGGGAGACAGGATCCTCCTACGAGCAGTACTTC.

The chain carries TRBV19 and TRBJ2-5; 10 nucleotides line up with TRBD1. This CDR3 is built from 14 residues. Germline V CDR1 and CDR2: LNHDA, SQIVND (reference sequence). Trimming cost V 5 bases and J 5 bases; bases outside gene matches: 5. CDR3 protein: CASSRDRGWETQYF. CDR3 sequence (DNA): TGTGCCAGTAGTCGGGACAGGGGTTGGGAGACCCAGTACTTC.

The chain recombines TRBV15 with TRBJ2-7, with D maybe TRBD2 (5 bases). With 1 base removed from V and 4 bases from J, the gap between germline ends came to 14 bases. This CDR3 region has 15 residues. CDR1 LNHNV and CDR2 YYDKDF come from the germline V gene (reference sequence). CDR3 nucleotide sequence: TGTGCCACCAGCAGAGTCCGGGGAACCTCTTACGAGCAGTACTTC. Translated, it gives CATSRVRGTSYEQYF.

V gene TRBV27 combines with J gene TRBJ2-1; tentatively, D is TRBD1 (6 bases). The CDR3 runs 16 residues. V was clipped by 0 bases and J by 0 bases, with 9 bases between them. From germline, CDR1 is MNHEY and CDR2 SMNVEV (reference sequence). For the CDR3, the DNA is TGTGCCAGCAGTTTATCGGGACATTTCTCCTACAATGAGCAGTTCTTC. Translated, it gives CASSLSGHFSYNEQFF.

This clone is medium-sized by share. V and J are TRBV6-5 and TRBJ2-2; D is perhaps TRBD2 (7 bases). CDR1 is MNHEY, CDR2 SVGAGI, per germline. The length of the CDR3 is 15 residues. The germline V and J ends were trimmed by 6 bases and 7 bases, with 18 bases remaining between them. CDR3 in DNA: TGTGCCAGCAGGATTCGAGGGGGGGCCCACGGGGAGCTGTTTTTT. Amino acids: CASRIRGGAHGELFF.

V usage is TRBV12-3 or TRBV12-4 and J usage is TRBJ1-1, with 9 bases aligning to TRBD1. This CDR3 region has 11 residues. Trimming took 5 bases from V and 11 from J; bases not matched to a gene: 3. The CDR3, as DNA: TGTGCCAGCAGTGACAGGGGGTTGGCTTTCTTT. Protein: CASSDRGLAFF.

This clone was seen many times. V is TRBV4-3 and J is TRBJ1-5, with D possibly TRBD1 on 5 matching bases. Germline values: CDR1 LGHNA, CDR2 YSLEER. The CDR3 loop spans 15 amino acids. V dropped 0 bases and J dropped 7 bases, with 13 bases sitting between them. In DNA, the CDR3 is TGCGCCAGCAGCCAAGATGGGGGGTGGGGCCAGCCCCAGCATTTT. Its protein product is CASSQDGGWGQPQHF.

This rearrangement joins TRBV18 to TRBJ2-5; 8 bases line up with TRBD2. The length of the CDR3 is 16 residues. V dropped 3 bases and J dropped 5; count of bases not matched to a gene: 11. Germline CDR1 KGHSH, CDR2 LQKENI. CDR3 DNA: TGTGCCAGCTCACCTCGGGGGGGGCCGAAGGTGGAGACCCAGTACTTC. This codes for CASSPRGGPKVETQYF.

This clone has just a few counts. This chain connects TRBV4-2 to TRBJ2-7; D ambiguous. Trimming took off 0 bases at V and 3 bases at J, with 9 bases between the two ends. The CDR3 is 14 amino acids. In germline, CDR1 is LGHNA, CDR2 YNFKEQ. The chain's CDR3 is CASSQDIQVYEQYF. In DNA, the CDR3 is TGTGCCAGCAGCCAAGATATTCAGGTCTACGAGCAGTACTTC.

At least ten counts were recorded for this clone. CDR3 loop: CASSLAADSNQPQHF. The CDR3 DNA follows: TGTGCCAGCAGCTTAGCGGCAGATAGCAATCAGCCCCAGCATTTT. The gene calls are TRBV7-8 and TRBJ1-5; D is ambiguous. The CDR3 sequence is 15 residues long. In germline, CDR1 is SGHVS, CDR2 FQNEAQ. V was cut by 0 bases and J by 0 bases, with 6 bases left in between.

The gene calls are TRBV3-1 (or the pseudogene TRBV3-2) and TRBJ2-6; no definite D call. The CDR3 has 13 amino acids. V lost 8 bases and J lost 0, with 5 bases in between. Germline assignment: CDR1 LGHDT and CDR2 YNNKEL (reference sequence). In DNA form, the CDR3 reads TGTGCCAGCGCGTACTCTGGGGCCAACGTCCTGACTTTC. It codes for CASAYSGANVLTF.

This clone was seen only once. The chain is built from TRBV4-2 and TRBJ2-5; the D gene is possibly TRBD2 (5 bases). The length of the CDR3 is 18 residues. Germline V gives CDR1 LGHNA, CDR2 YNFKEQ. V shed 5 bases and J shed 5 bases, with 27 bases lying between them. The CDR3 DNA is TGTGCCAGCAGCGCACGACATGGAGGTCCGGGCGGTAGCGAGACCCAGTACTTC. Protein product: CASSARHGGPGGSETQYF.

The chain employs TRBV18 and TRBJ2-7; a weak D match, TRBD1 (5 bases). Per the germline V gene, CDR1 is KGHSH and CDR2 is LQKENI. This CDR3 has 14 amino acids. Trimming took 1 base from V and 4 from J, leaving 11 bases between them. DNA of the CDR3: TGTGCCAGCTCACCACGGTCAGGGCGGTACGAGCAGTACTTC. Protein sequence: CASSPRSGRYEQYF.

The rearrangement uses TRBV9 and TRBJ1-4, with a tentative D call TRBD1 (6 bases). This CDR3 has 15 amino acids. The V end was cut by 0 bases, the J end by 4 bases, with 10 bases between. CDR1 SGDLS and CDR2 YYNGEE come from the germline V gene. CDR3 bases: TGTGCCAGCAGCGTAGGTCCGGGACATAATGAAAAACTGTTTTTT. Translating it yields CASSVGPGHNEKLFF.

In DNA, the CDR3 is TGTGCCAGCAACCGGGACTCAAAAAGGGGAGATACGCAGTATTTT. It yields the protein CASNRDSKRGDTQYF. V is TRBV5-8 and J is TRBJ2-3; tentative D call: TRBD2 (6 bases). V lost 6 bases, J lost 5 bases, and 19 bases lay in between. The CDR3 has 15 amino acids. The germline gives CDR1 SGHTS, CDR2 YDEGEE.

The chain links TRBV12-3 or TRBV12-4 to TRBJ2-7, with a weak D call TRBD1 (5 bases). The CDR3 covers 13 residues. Trimming shortened V by 2 bases and J by 7 bases, and 12 bases separated the two germline ends. In DNA, the CDR3 is TGTGCCAGCAGTTTAAGGGGAATGAGGGAGCAGTACTTC. Protein sequence: CASSLRGMREQYF.

The chain is built from TRBV6-4 and TRBJ1-5, with no clear D. Germline CDR1 reads MRHNA; CDR2 reads SNTAGT. V gave up 3 bases and J gave up 2 bases, with 17 bases separating them. CDR3 size: 17 residues. In DNA form, the CDR3 reads TGTGCCAGCAGTGATTGCGTCGAGGGTCCGGGCAATCAGCCCCAGCATTTT. Its translation: CASSDCVEGPGNQPQHF.

V is TRBV5-1 and J is TRBJ2-2; D is unresolved. The CDR3 has 17 residues. V was trimmed by 0 bases and J by 0 bases, leaving 12 bases between them. In germline, CDR1 is SGHRS, CDR2 YFSETQ. In DNA, the CDR3 is TGCGCCAGCAGCTTGGAACCCCGGGTCTCGAACACCGGGGAGCTGTTTTTT. Its protein product is CASSLEPRVSNTGELFF.

The genes are TRBV18 and TRBJ2-1, with 9 nucleotides matching TRBD1. Trimming removed 2 bases from V and 8 bases from J; junction bases left unmatched: 7. There are 15 residues in the CDR3. Germline CDR1 is KGHSH and CDR2 is LQKENI. The CDR3 DNA reads TGTGCCAGCTCACCAGGGACAGGGTCCGTCCATGAGCAGTTCTTC. As protein: CASSPGTGSVHEQFF.

A note on this clone: Compared with germline, one end of the junction differs, possibly owing to a read error. The chain has TRBV2 and TRBJ2-2; 10 nucleotides agree with TRBD1. The CDR3 contains 17 residues. The germline V gene encodes CDR1 SNHLY and CDR2 FYNNEI. CDR3: CASSRTGGSLNIGELFF. The CDR3 nucleotides read TGTGCCAGCAGTCGGACAGGGGGTTCCCTGAACATCGGGGAGCTGTTTTTT.

The V call is TRBV11-2, the J call TRBJ2-3; the D is unclear. CDR3 length: 15 amino acids. Germline CDR1 reads SGHAT; CDR2 reads FQNNGV. V lost 8 bases, J lost 0 bases, and 15 bases lay in between. CDR3 in DNA: TGTGCCAGCGGTTCCAGAAACCCTAGCACAGATACGCAGTATTTT. Translated, it gives CASGSRNPSTDTQYF.

The J gene is TRBJ1-4, the V gene TRBV14; the match to TRBD1 covers 9 bases. Trimming took 4 bases from V and 8 from J; bases not matched to a gene: 8. Per germline, CDR1 SGHDN and CDR2 FVKESK. The CDR3 spans 15 residues. The CDR3, as DNA: TGTGCCAGCAGCCGAACACAGGGGGCTGGGGAAAAACTGTTTTTT. It yields the protein CASSRTQGAGEKLFF.

V is TRBV3-1 (or the pseudogene TRBV3-2) and J is TRBJ2-5; TRBD2 is a possible D gene (5 bases). The CDR3 runs to 13 residues. Trimming shortened V by 2 bases and J by 10 bases, and 14 bases separated the two germline ends. Germline lookup yields CDR1 LGHDT and CDR2 YNNKEL (reference sequence). The CDR3: CASSQNLGVDQYF. CDR3 nucleotides: TGTGCCAGCAGCCAAAACCTCGGGGTGGACCAGTACTTC.

This clone appeared once. The chain joins TRBV19 to TRBJ1-1; possibly TRBD1 for D (6 bases). Trimming shortened V by 5 bases and J by 1 base, and 14 bases separated the two germline ends. The CDR3 extends over 15 amino acids. CDR1 is LNHDA, CDR2 SQIVND, per germline (reference sequence). The CDR3 reads CASSPGTPRNTEAFF. DNA for the CDR3: TGTGCCAGTAGTCCCGGGACACCGAGGAACACTGAAGCTTTCTTT. Together with reference TRBV19 and TRBJ1-1, the CDR3 gives the full variable domain: DGGITQSPKYLFRKEGQNVTLSCEQNLNHDAMYWYRQDPGQGLRLIYYSQIVNDFQKGDIAEGYSVSREKKESFPLTVTSAQKNPTAFYLCASSPGTPRNTEAFFGQGTRLTVV.

The chain is built from TRBV6-6 and TRBJ1-1; TRBD1 agrees at 8 bases. The CDR3 spans 15 residues. Per germline, CDR1 MNHNY and CDR2 SVGAGI (reference sequence). Losses at the gene ends were 2 bases for V and 1 base for J; bases not matched to a gene: 3. The CDR3 sequence: CASSYEDRANTEAFF. The CDR3 DNA reads TGTGCCAGCAGTTACGAGGACAGGGCGAACACTGAAGCTTTCTTT.

This chain connects TRBV11-2 to TRBJ2-5; 9 positions match TRBD1. CDR3 size: 16 residues. The V and J ends lost 5 bases and 5 bases, in that order; junction bases with no gene match: 12. Germline V gene data show CDR1 as SGHAT and CDR2 as FQNNGV. In nucleotides, the CDR3 is TGTGCCAGCAGCCCCCAGGGACAGGGAAGGTGGGAGACCCAGTACTTC. Amino acid sequence: CASSPQGQGRWETQYF.

This clone was observed a handful of times. The chain uses TRBV19 and TRBJ2-1, with 14 bases identical to TRBD2. The germline gives CDR1 LNHDA, CDR2 SQIVND (reference sequence). V lost 9 bases, J lost 2 bases, and 9 bases stayed unmatched. This CDR3 contains 17 residues. In DNA form, the CDR3 reads TGTGCCAGCCGAGCGGGACTAGCGGGGGAAACCTACAATGAGCAGTTCTTC. This sequence encodes CASRAGLAGETYNEQFF. The entire variable domain, with the rest obtained from reference TRBV19 and TRBJ2-1, is as follows: DGGITQSPKYLFRKEGQNVTLSCEQNLNHDAMYWYRQDPGQGLRLIYYSQIVNDFQKGDIAEGYSVSREKKESFPLTVTSAQKNPTAFYLCASRAGLAGETYNEQFFGPGTRLTVL.